Listed below are T cell receptor beta chains from one sample, sequenced in a study of shared clonotypes between healthy human individuals. This table comes from immunoSEQ multiplex PCR, and its TCRdb copy is limited to in-frame clones, with some not included. The sample lists hundreds of thousands of clones, 92% seen once, with about 24% in the top ten. Sequencing was carried out using naive CD8+ T cells sorted from blood. The receptors derive from a man aged 30 to 39 in good health. The CDR3 runs from the conserved cysteine through the conserved F or W. A D gene is named only where the DNA matches it firmly. Clone size is stated in some rows and not others, as once, few, many or a class when expanded.

d_call	clone_size	v_call	j_call	cdr3_nt	cdr3_aa
TRBD1	once	TRBV27	TRBJ2-1	TGTGCCAGCAGTTTATCGTCGTCAGGGGGCAATGAGCAGTTCTTC	CASSLSSSGGNEQFF
TRBD1	-	TRBV9	TRBJ2-5	TGTGCCAGCAGCGTCGGGACAGGGGGCAGAGAGACCCAGTACTTC	CASSVGTGGRETQYF
-	-	TRBV5-1	TRBJ1-1	TGCGCCAGCAGCTTAGGGGAAGGGGTGAACACTGAAGCTTTCTTT	CASSLGEGVNTEAFF
TRBD2	-	TRBV7-2	TRBJ2-7	TGTGCCAGCAGCTTAGGGACTAGCGGAAAGGGGCGCTACGAGCAGTACTTC	CASSLGTSGKGRYEQYF
-	-	TRBV27	TRBJ2-1	TGTGCCAGCGGAAAACTGATGGTGGGGCATGAGCAGTTCTTC	CASGKLMVGHEQFF
-	-	TRBV27	TRBJ1-5	TGTGCCAGCAGTTTACTGGGGTATAGCAATCAGCCCCAGCATTTT	CASSLLGYSNQPQHF
-	-	TRBV6-1	TRBJ2-3	TGTGCCAGCAGTGAGCTGGGCCCTACAGATACGCAGTATTTT	CASSELGPTDTQYF
-	-	TRBV19	TRBJ2-7	TGTGCCAGTAGTATAGGAGTCGCCCTTTACGAGCAGTACTTC	CASSIGVALYEQYF
TRBD1	-	TRBV27	TRBJ2-7	TGTGCCAGCAGTATGCAATGGACAGGGAACGAGCAGTACTTC	CASSMQWTGNEQYF
TRBD1	once	TRBV7-8	TRBJ1-2	TGTGCCAGCAGCAAAACAATCGACAGGGACTATGGCTACACCTTC	CASSKTIDRDYGYTF
-	-	TRBV27	TRBJ2-2	TGTGCCAGCAGTTTATCTCGGGGGCCCGGGGAGCTGTTTTTT	CASSLSRGPGELFF
-	-	TRBV15	TRBJ1-4	TGTGCCACCAGCAGAGTCCGTGCTGGGCAGGCAACTAATGAAAAACTGTTTTTT	CATSRVRAGQATNEKLFF
-	-	TRBV7-9	TRBJ2-6	TGTGCCAGCAGCTTAGAAAGTTTCAGGGCATCTGGGGCCAACGTCCTGACTTTC	CASSLESFRASGANVLTF
-	few	TRBV30	TRBJ2-7	TGTGCCTGGAGTGTACAGGAAGCCCACGAGCAGTACTTC	CAWSVQEAHEQYF
-	-	TRBV19	TRBJ1-4	TGTGCCAGTACCCACAATGCGGTGGGTGAAAAACTGTTTTTT	CASTHNAVGEKLFF
-	-	TRBV7-2	TRBJ2-3	TGTGCCAGCAGCGAATCCCCTGACACAGATACGCAGTATTTT	CASSESPDTDTQYF
TRBD2	-	TRBV27	TRBJ2-7	TGTGCCAGCAGTCCCCTTGGCGGGAGCTACGAGCAGTACTTC	CASSPLGGSYEQYF
TRBD1	-	TRBV29-1	TRBJ2-2	TGCAGCGTTGAAGGAGACAGGGGTCGGGCCGGGGAGCTGTTTTTT	CSVEGDRGRAGELFF
-	-	TRBV7-9	TRBJ1-2	TGTGCCAGCAGCTATGGGTATGGCTACACCTTC	CASSYGYGYTF
-	-	TRBV27	TRBJ2-1	TGTGCCAGCAGTTTAGGACAGTACAATGAGCAGTTCTTC	CASSLGQYNEQFF
-	-	TRBV5-5	TRBJ2-1	TGTGCCAGCAGCTTTCATAGTGTCGACAGGACCGACAATGAGCAGTTCTTC	CASSFHSVDRTDNEQFF
TRBD1	-	TRBV5-6	TRBJ1-5	TGTGCCAGCAGCTTGTCGACAGGGAACCCTAGTCAGCCCCAGCATTTT	CASSLSTGNPSQPQHF